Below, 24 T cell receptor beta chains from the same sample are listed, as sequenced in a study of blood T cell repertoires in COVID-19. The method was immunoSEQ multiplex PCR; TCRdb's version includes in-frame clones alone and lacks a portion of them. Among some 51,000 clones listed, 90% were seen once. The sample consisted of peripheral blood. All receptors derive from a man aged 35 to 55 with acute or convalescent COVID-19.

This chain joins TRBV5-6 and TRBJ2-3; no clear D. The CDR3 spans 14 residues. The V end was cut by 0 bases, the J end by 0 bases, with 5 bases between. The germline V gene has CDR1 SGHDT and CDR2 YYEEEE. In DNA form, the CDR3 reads TGTGCCAGCAGCTTGGCAGGTAGCACAGATACGCAGTATTTT. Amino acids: CASSLAGSTDTQYF.

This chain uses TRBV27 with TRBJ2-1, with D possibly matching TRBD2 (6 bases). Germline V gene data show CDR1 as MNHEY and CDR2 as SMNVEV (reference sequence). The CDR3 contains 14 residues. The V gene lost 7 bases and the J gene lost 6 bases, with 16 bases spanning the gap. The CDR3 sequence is CASNPKRDFNEQFF. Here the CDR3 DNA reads TGTGCCAGCAACCCCAAAAGGGACTTCAATGAGCAGTTCTTC.

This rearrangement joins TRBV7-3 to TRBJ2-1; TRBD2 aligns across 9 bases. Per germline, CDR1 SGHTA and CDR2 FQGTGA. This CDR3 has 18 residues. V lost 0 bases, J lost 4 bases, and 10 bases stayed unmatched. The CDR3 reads CASSLTGLSGSRYNEQFF. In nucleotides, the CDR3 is TGTGCCAGCAGCTTAACGGGACTTAGCGGGAGTAGATACAATGAGCAGTTCTTC.

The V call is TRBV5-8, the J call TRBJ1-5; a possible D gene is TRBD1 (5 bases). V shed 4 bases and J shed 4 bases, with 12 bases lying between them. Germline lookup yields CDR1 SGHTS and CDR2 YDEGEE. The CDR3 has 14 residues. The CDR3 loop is CASSRLDINQPQHF. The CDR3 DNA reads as TGTGCCAGCAGCCGATTGGACATAAATCAGCCCCAGCATTTT.

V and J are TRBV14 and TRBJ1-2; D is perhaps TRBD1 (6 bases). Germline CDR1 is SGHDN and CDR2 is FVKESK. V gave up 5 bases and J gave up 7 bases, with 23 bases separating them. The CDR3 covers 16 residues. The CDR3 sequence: CASSASRGAIGAGYTF. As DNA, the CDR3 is TGTGCCAGCAGCGCCAGTCGGGGGGCCATAGGGGCTGGCTACACCTTC.

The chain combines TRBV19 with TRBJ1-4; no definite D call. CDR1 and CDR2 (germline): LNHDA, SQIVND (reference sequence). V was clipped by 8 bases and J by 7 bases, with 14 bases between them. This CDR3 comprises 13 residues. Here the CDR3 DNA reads TGTGCCAGTCACCCTGGGAGGGTTGAAAAACTGTTTTTT. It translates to CASHPGRVEKLFF.

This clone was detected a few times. This chain's CDR3 is CASSILAGAYNEQFF. The CDR3 region has the DNA TGCGCCAGCAGCATATTAGCGGGAGCCTACAATGAGCAGTTCTTC. V gene TRBV5-1 combines with J gene TRBJ2-1; 9 positions agree with TRBD2. CDR1 is SGHRS, CDR2 YFSETQ, per germline. The CDR3 covers 15 residues. Trimming took 4 bases from V and 2 from J; bases not matched to a gene: 4.

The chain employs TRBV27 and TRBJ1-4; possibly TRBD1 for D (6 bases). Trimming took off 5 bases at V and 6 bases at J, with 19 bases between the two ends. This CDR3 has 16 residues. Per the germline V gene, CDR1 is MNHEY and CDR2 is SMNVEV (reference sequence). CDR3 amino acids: CASSHRAGGIYEKLFF. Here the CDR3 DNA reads TGTGCCAGCAGTCACAGGGCGGGGGGCATTTATGAAAAACTGTTTTTT.

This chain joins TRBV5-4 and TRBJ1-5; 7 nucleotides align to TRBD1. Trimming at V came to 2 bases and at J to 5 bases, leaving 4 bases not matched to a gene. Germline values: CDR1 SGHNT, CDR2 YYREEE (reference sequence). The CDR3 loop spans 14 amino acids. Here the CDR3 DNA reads TGTGCCAGCAGCTTACGGGGACAGCATCAGCCCCAGCATTTT. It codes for CASSLRGQHQPQHF. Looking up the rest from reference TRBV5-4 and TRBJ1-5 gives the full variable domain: ETGVTQSPTHLIKTRGQQVTLRCSSQSGHNTVSWYQQALGQGPQFIFQYYREEENGRGNFPPRFSGLQFPNYSSELNVNALELDDSALYLCASSLRGQHQPQHFGDGTRLSIL.

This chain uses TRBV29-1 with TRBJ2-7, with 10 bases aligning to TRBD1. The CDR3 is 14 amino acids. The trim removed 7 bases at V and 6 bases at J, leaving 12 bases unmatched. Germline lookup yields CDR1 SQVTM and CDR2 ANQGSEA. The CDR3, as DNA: TGCAGCGCGGCCCGGGACAGGGGAGAGGGCGAGCAGTACTTC. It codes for CSAARDRGEGEQYF.

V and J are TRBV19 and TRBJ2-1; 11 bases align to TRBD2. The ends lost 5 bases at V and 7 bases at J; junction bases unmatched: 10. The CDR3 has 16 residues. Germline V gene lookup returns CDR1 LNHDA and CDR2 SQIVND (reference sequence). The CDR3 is CASSARSGRARNEQFF. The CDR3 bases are TGTGCCAGTAGTGCTCGTAGCGGGAGGGCCCGGAATGAGCAGTTCTTC.

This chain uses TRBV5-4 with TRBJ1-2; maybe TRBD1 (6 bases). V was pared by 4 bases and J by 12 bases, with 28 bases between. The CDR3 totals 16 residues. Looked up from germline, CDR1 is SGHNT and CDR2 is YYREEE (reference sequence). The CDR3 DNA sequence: TGTGCCAGCAGCCCGAAAGGGGGAAGCGGGAATTTCGGGCACACCTTC. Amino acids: CASSPKGGSGNFGHTF.

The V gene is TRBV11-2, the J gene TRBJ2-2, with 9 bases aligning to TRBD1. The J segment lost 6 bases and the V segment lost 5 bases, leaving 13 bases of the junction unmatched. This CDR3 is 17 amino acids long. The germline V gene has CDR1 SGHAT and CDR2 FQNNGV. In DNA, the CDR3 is TGTGCCAGCAGCGGAAACGTTACAGGGGGCCGGGCCGGGGAGCTGTTTTTT. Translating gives CASSGNVTGGRAGELFF.

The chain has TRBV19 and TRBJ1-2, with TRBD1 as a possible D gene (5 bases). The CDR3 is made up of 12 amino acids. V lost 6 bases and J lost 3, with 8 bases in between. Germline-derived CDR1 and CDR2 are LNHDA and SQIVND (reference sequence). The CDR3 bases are TGTGCCAGTAGGCCGGGGGACTATGGCTACACCTTC. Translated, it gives CASRPGDYGYTF.

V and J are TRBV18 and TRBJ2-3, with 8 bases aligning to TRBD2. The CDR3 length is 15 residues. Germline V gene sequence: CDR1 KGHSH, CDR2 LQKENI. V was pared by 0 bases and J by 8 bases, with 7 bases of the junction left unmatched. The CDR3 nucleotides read TGTGCCAGCTCACCACCGGGACTAGGCTTAGGTACGCAGTATTTT. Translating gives CASSPPGLGLGTQYF.

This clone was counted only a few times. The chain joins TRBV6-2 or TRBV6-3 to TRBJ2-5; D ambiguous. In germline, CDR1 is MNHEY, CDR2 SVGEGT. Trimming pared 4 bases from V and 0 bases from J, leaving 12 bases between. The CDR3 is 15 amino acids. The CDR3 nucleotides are TGTGCCAGCAGTTCAAGGATCGGGTACCAAGAGACCCAGTACTTC. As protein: CASSSRIGYQETQYF.

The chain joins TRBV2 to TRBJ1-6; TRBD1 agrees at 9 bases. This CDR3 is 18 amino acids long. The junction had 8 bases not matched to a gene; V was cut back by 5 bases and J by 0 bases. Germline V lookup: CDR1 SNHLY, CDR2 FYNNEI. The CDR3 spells CASSQPGTGSSYNSPLHF. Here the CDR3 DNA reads TGTGCCAGCAGTCAACCCGGGACAGGGAGCTCCTATAATTCACCCCTCCACTTT.

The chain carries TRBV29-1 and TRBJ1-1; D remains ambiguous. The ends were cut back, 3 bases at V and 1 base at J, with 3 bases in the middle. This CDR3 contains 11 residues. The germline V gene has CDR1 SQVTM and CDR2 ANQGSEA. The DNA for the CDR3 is TGCAGCGTTGAGGCGAACACTGAAGCTTTCTTT. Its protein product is CSVEANTEAFF.

This chain's CDR3 is CASSEMAMNTEAFF. CDR3 nucleotide sequence: TGTGCCAGCAGTGAAATGGCAATGAACACTGAAGCTTTCTTT. This sequence joins TRBV6-1 and TRBJ1-1, with unresolved D. Germline lookup yields CDR1 MNHNS and CDR2 SASEGT. The V end lost 2 bases, the J end lost 0 bases, and 7 bases lay between the germline ends. The CDR3 is 14 residues long.

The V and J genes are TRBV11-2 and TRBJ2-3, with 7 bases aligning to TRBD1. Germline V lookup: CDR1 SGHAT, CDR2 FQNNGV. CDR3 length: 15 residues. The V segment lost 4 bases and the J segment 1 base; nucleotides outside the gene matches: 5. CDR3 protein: CASSYPGTGTDTQYF. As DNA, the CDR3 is TGTGCCAGCAGCTACCCCGGGACAGGCACAGATACGCAGTATTTT.

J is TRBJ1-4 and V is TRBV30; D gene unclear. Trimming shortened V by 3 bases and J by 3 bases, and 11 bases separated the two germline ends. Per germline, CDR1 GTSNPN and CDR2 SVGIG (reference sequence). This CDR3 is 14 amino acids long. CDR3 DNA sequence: TGTGCCTGGAGCCGCTATAATTCTAATGAAAAACTGTTTTTT. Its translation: CAWSRYNSNEKLFF.

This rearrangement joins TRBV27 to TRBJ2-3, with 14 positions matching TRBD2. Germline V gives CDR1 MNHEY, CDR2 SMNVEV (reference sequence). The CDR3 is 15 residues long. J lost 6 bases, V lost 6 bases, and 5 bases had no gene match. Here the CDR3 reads CASRPGLAGVDTQYF. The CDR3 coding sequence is TGTGCCAGCAGGCCGGGACTAGCGGGAGTGGATACGCAGTATTTT.

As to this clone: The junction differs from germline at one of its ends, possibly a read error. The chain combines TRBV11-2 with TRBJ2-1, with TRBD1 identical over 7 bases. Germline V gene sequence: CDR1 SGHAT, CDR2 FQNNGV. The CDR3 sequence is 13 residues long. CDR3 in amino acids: CASSLNLGTEILF. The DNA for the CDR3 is TGTGCCAGCAGCCTGAATTTAGGGACAGAGATTCTCTTC. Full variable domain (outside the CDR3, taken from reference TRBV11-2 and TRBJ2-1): EAGVAQSPRYKIIEKRQSVAFWCNPISGHATLYWYQQILGQGPKLLIQFQNNGVVDDSQLPKDRFSAERLKGVDSTLKIQPAKLEDSAVYLCASSLNLGTEILFGPGTRLTVL.

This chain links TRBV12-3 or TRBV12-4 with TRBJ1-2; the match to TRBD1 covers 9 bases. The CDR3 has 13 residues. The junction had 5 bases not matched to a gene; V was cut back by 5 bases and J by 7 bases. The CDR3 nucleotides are TGTGCCAGCAGTAAACAGGGGGCAGGTGGCTACACCTTC. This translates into CASSKQGAGGYTF.